The sequence of this T cell receptor beta chain was determined in a study of blood T cell repertoires in COVID-19. The wider study: Collection of acute and convalescent COVID-19 samples took place in the United States, Italy and Spain. T cells, B-cell-depleted T cells, or PBMCs provided the cDNA or gDNA that served as material.

Original data processing: Estimation of nucleated cell counts relied on the amplification of reference gene primers. Profiling relied on immunoSEQ multiplex PCR, and the TCRdb table lists in-frame clones only, not all of them. V, J and clone size are those of that table, while D and trimming were read from the DNA. This sample carries more than 300,000 clones, approximately 89% of them seen once, and the ten largest clones take roughly a tenth. During active infection, Seattle patients enrolled and were then monitored through disease. Trimming cost V 1 base and J 10 bases; bases outside gene matches: 7. Germline lookup yields CDR1 SGHNT and CDR2 YYREEE (reference sequence). The CDR3 has 15 amino acids.

Sequencing was carried out using peripheral blood. The rearrangement links TRBV5-4 to TRBJ1-4; 10 nucleotides align to TRBD1. This sequence originates from a woman in her twenties or thirties with COVID-19, enrolled during active disease. The CDR3 loop is CASSLFGTGDVKLFF. CDR3 nucleotide sequence: TGTGCCAGCAGCTTGTTTGGGACAGGGGATGTAAAACTGTTTTTT.